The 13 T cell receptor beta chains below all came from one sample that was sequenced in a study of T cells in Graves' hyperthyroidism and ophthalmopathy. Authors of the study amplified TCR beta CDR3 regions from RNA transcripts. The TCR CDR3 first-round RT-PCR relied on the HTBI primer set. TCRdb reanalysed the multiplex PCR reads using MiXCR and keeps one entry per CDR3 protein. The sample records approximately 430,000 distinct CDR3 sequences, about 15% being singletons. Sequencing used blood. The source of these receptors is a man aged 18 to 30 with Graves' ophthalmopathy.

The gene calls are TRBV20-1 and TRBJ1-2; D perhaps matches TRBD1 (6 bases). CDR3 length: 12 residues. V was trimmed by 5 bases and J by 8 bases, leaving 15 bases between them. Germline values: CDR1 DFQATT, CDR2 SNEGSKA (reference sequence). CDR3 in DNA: TGCAGTGCTGGAGGAGGGGGAGGGGGCTACACCTTC. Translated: CSAGGGGGGYTF.

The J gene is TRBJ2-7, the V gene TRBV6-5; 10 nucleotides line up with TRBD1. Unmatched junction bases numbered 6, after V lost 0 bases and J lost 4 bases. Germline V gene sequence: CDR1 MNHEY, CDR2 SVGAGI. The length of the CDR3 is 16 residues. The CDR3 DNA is TGTGCCAGCAGTTACTCTTGGGACAGGGGTGGATACGAGCAGTACTTC. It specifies CASSYSWDRGGYEQYF.

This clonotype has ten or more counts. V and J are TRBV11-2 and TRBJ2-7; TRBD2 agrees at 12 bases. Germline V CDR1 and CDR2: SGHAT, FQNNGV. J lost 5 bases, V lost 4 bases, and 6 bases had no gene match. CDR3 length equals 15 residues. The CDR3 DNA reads TGTGCCAGCAGCTGGACTAGCGGGAATCTCGACGAGCAGTACTTC. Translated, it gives CASSWTSGNLDEQYF.

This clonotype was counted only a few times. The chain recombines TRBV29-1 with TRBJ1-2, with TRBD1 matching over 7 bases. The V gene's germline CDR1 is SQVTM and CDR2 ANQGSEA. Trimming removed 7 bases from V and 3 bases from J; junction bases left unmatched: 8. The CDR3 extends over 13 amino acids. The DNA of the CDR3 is TGCAGCGCAAAGACAGGGACGGACTATGGCTACACCTTC. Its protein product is CSAKTGTDYGYTF.

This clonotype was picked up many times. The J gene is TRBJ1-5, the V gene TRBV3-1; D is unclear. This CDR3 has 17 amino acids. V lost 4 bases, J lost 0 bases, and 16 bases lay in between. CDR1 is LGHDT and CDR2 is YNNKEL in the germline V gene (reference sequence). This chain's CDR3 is CASSLSPVGYSNQPQHF. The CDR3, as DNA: TGTGCCAGCAGCCTTTCCCCCGTTGGCTATAGCAATCAGCCCCAGCATTTT.

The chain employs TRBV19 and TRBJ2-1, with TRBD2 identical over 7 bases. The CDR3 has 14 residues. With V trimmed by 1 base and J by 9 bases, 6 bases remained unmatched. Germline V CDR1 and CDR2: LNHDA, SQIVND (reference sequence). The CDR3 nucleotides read TGTGCCAGTAGTATAGGGGGAGGGTATCGTGAGCAGTTCTTC. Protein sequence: CASSIGGGYREQFF.

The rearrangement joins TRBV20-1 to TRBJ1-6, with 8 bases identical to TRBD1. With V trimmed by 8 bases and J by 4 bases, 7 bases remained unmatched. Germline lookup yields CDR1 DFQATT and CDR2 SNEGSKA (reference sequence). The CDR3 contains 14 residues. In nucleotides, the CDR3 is TGCAGTCCACAGGGGGGAGGGTATAATTCACCCCTCCACTTT. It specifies CSPQGGGYNSPLHF.

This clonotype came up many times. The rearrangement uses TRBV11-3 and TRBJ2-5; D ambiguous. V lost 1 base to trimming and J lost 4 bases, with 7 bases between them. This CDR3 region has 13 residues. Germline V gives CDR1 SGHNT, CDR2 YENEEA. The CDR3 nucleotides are TGTGCCAGCAGCTTAGTCGGAACAGAGACCCAGTACTTC. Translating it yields CASSLVGTETQYF.

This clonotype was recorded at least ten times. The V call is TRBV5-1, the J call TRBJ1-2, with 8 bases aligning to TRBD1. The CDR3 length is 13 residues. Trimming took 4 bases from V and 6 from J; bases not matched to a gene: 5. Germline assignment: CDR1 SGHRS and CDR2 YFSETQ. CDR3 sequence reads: CASSDGQGNGYTF. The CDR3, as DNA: TGCGCCAGCAGCGACGGACAGGGAAATGGCTACACCTTC.

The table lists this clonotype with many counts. The CDR3 spells CASSQGTGGSGQPQHF. The CDR3 nucleotides are TGTGCCAGCAGCCAGGGGACAGGGGGTAGTGGTCAGCCCCAGCATTTT. The V gene is TRBV3-1, the J gene TRBJ1-5; 11 nucleotides agree with TRBD1. Germline loops: CDR1 LGHDT, CDR2 YNNKEL (reference sequence). This CDR3 comprises 16 residues. The V segment lost 3 bases and the J segment 6 bases; nucleotides outside the gene matches: 7. Together with reference TRBV3-1 and TRBJ1-5, the CDR3 gives the full variable domain: DTAVSQTPKYLVTQMGNDKSIKCEQNLGHDTMYWYKQDSKKFLKIMFSYNNKELIINETVPNRFSPKSPDKAHLNLHINSLELGDSAVYFCASSQGTGGSGQPQHFGDGTRLSIL.

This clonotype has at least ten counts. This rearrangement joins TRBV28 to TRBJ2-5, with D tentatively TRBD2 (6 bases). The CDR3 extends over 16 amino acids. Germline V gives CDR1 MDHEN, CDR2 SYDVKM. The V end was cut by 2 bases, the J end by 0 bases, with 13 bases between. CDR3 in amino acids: CASSLAGYKYQETQYF. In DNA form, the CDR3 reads TGTGCCAGCAGTTTAGCGGGATACAAGTACCAAGAGACCCAGTACTTC.

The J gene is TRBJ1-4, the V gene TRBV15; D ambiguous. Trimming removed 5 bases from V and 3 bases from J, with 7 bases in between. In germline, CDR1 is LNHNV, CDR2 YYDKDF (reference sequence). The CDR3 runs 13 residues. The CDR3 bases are TGTGCCACCAGCCTCCAGGCTAATGAAAAACTGTTTTTT. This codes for CATSLQANEKLFF.

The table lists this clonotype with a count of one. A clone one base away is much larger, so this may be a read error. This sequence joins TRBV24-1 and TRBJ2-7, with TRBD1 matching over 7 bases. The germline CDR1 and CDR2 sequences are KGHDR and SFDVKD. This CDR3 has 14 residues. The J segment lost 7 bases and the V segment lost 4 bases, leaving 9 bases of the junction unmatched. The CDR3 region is CATSERQGYNEQYF. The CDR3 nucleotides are TGTGCCACCAGTGAGAGACAGGGATACAATGAGCAGTACTTC.